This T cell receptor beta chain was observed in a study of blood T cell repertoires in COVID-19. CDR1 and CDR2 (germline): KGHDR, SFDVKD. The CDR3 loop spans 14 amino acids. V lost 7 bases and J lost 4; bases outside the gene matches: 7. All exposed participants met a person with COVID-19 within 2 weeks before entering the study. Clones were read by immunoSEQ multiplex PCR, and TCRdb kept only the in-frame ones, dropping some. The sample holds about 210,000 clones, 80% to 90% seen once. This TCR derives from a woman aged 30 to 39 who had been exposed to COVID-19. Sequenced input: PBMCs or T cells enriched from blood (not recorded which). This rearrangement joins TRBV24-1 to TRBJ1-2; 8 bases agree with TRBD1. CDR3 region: CATRAPGGFYGYTF. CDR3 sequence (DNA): TGTGCCACCAGGGCACCAGGGGGCTTCTATGGCTACACCTTC.